The entry below describes one T cell receptor (beta chain). This CDR3 comprises 13 residues. V lost 0 bases, J lost 9 bases, and 9 bases lay in between. From germline, CDR1 is MNHNS and CDR2 SASEGT. This sample is drawn from a study of Ad26.COV2.S vaccination and SARS-CoV-2 variants. Treatment here: 15 to 20 received Ad26.COV2.S at low or high dose, single or two shots; 5 received placebo; per-sample allocation not given. Material that was analyzed had been drawn on day 63 after the first vaccine or placebo injection. Profiled with immunoSEQ multiplex PCR; TCRdb holds only in-frame clones, not every one. The sample has about 320,000 clones, around 85% seen once.

The sequences come from peripheral blood, collected in a trial of Ad26.COV2.S vaccine versus placebo. The sequence was collected from a person aged 18-60 years who received the Ad26.COV2.S COVID-19 vaccine or a placebo. V gene TRBV6-1 combines with J gene TRBJ1-5; D remains unclear. The CDR3, as DNA: TGTGCCAGCAGTGAAGCTAGACCGGGGCCCCAGCATTTT. This codes for CASSEARPGPQHF.